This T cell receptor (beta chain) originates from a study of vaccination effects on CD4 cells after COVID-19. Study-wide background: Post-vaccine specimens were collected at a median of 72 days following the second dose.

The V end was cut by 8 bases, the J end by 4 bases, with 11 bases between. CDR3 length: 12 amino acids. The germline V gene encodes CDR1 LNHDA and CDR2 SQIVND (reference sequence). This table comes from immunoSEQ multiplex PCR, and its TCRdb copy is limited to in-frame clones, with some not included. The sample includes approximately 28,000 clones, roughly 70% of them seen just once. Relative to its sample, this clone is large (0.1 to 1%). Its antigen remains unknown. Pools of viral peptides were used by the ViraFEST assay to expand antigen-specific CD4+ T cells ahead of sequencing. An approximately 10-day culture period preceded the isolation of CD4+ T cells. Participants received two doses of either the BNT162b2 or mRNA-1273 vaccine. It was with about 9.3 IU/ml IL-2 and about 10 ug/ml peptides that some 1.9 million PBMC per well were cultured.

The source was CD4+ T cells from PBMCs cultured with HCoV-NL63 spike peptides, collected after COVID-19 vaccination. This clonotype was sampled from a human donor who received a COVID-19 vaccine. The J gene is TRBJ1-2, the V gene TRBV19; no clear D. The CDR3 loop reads CASAEARYGYTF. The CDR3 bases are TGTGCCAGTGCAGAAGCCCGCTATGGCTACACCTTC.